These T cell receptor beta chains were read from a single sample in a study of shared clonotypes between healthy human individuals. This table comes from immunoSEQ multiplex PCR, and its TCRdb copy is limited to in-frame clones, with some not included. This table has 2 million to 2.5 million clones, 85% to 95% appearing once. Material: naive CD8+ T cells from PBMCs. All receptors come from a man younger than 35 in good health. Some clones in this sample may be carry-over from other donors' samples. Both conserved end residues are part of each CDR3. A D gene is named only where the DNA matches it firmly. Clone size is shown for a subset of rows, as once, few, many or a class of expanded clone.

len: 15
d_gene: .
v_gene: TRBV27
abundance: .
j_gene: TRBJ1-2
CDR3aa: CASSPRGGRDTGYTF
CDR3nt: TGTGCCAGCAGTCCTAGGGGAGGACGGGATACTGGCTACACCTTC

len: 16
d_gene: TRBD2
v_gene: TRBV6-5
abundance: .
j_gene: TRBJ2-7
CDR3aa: CASSYSTSGSSREQYF
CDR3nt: TGTGCCAGCAGTTACTCGACTAGCGGGAGTTCCCGAGAGCAGTACTTC

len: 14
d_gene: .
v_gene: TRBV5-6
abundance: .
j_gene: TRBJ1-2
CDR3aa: CASSLVQGGGGYTF
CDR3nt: TGTGCCAGCAGCTTGGTACAGGGTGGTGGCGGCTACACCTTC

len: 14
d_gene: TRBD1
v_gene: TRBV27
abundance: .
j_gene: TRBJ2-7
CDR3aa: CASNSLTGVNEQYF
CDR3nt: TGTGCCAGCAACTCTCTGACAGGGGTTAACGAGCAGTACTTC

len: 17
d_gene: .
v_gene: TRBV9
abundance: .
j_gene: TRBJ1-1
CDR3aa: CASSGPDDWGLGTEAFF
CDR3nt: TGTGCCAGCAGCGGGCCGGATGATTGGGGCCTGGGGACTGAAGCTTTCTTT

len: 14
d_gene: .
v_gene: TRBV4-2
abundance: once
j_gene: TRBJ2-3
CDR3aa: CASSQGGATDTQYF
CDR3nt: TGTGCCAGCAGCCAAGGAGGGGCGACAGATACGCAGTATTTT

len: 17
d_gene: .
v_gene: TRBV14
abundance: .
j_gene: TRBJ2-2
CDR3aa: CASSQREIAISTGELFF
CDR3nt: TGTGCCAGCAGCCAACGGGAGATAGCTATAAGCACCGGGGAGCTGTTTTTT

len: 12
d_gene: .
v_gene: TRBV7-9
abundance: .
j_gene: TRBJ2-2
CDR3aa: CASSLVGGELFF
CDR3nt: TGTGCCAGCAGCTTAGTTGGCGGGGAGCTGTTTTTT

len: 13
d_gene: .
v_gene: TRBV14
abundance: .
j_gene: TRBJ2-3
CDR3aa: CASSRRLGDTQYF
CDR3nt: TGTGCCAGCAGCCGAAGGTTGGGGGATACGCAGTATTTT

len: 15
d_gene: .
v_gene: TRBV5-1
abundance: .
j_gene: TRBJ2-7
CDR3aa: CASSLARDGSYEQYF
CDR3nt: TGCGCCAGCAGCTTGGCGAGGGACGGCTCCTACGAGCAGTACTTC

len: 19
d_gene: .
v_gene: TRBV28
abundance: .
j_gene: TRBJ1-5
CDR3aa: CASSLSANRDFGSNQPQHF
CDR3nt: TGTGCCAGCAGTTTGTCAGCAAACCGGGACTTCGGGAGCAATCAGCCCCAGCATTTT

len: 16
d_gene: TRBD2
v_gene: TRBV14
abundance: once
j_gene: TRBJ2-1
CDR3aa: CASSPSGIGADNEQFF
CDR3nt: TGTGCCAGCAGCCCTAGCGGGATAGGGGCCGACAATGAGCAGTTCTTC

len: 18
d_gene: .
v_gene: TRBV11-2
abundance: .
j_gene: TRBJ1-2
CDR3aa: CASSLEGVRGAFNYGYTF
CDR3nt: TGTGCCAGCAGCTTAGAGGGAGTTAGGGGGGCCTTCAACTATGGCTACACCTTC

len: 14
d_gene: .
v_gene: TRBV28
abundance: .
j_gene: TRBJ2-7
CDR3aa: CASSTGAGAYEQYF
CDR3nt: TGTGCCAGCAGTACAGGGGCGGGGGCCTACGAGCAGTACTTC

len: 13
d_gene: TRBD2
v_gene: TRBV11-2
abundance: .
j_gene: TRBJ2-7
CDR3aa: CASSSGRAHEQYF
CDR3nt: TGTGCCAGCAGCTCAGGGAGGGCCCACGAGCAGTACTTC

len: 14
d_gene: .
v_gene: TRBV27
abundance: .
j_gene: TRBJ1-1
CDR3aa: CASSPHGLVDEAFF
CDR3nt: TGTGCCAGCAGTCCCCATGGGCTGGTGGATGAAGCTTTCTTT

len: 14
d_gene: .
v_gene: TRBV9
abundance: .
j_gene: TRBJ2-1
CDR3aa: CASTTGDSYNEQFF
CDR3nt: TGTGCCAGCACTACGGGAGATTCCTACAATGAGCAGTTCTTC

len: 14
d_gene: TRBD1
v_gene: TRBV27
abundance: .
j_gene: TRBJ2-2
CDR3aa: CASSSRDRPGELFF
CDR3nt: TGTGCCAGCAGTTCCCGGGACAGGCCCGGGGAGCTGTTTTTT

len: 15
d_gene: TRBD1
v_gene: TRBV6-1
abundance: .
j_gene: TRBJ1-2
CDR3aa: CASTRLTGGSYGYTF
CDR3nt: TGTGCCAGCACTCGACTAACAGGGGGCAGCTATGGCTACACCTTC

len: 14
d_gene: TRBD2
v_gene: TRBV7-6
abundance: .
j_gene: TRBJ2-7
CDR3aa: CASSSLAGDYEQYF
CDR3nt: TGTGCCAGCAGCTCACTAGCGGGAGACTACGAGCAGTACTTC

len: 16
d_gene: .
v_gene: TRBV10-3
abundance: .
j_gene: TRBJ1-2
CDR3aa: CAISESQRTANYGYTF
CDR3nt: TGTGCCATCAGTGAGTCTCAAAGGACAGCAAACTATGGCTACACCTTC

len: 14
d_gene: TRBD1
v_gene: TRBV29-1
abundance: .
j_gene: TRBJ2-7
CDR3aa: CSVDKSGGGYEQYF
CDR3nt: TGCAGCGTTGACAAGTCAGGGGGCGGCTACGAGCAGTACTTC

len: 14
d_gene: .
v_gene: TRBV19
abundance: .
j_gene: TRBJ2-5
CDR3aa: CASKVAGHQETQYF
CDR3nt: TGTGCCAGTAAAGTGGCCGGGCATCAAGAGACCCAGTACTTC

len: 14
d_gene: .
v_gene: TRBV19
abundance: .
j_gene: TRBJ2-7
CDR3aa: CASSIVQGSYEQYF
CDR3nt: TGTGCCAGTAGTATCGTACAGGGTTCGTACGAGCAGTACTTC

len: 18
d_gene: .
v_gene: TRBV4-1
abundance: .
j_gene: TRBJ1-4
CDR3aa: CASSFLPGGGGTNEKLFF
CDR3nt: TGCGCCAGCAGCTTCCTCCCGGGGGGCGGTGGAACTAATGAAAAACTGTTTTTT

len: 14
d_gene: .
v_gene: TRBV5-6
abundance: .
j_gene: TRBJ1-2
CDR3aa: CASIAGGGTYGYTF
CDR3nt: TGTGCCAGCATCGCTGGGGGTGGGACCTATGGCTACACCTTC

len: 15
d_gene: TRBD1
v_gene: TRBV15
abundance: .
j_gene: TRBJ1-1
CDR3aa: CATSRDRAVNTEAFF
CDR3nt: TGTGCCACCAGCAGGGACAGGGCGGTGAACACTGAAGCTTTCTTT

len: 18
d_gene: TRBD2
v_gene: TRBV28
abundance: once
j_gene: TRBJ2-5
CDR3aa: CASSLGPGLAGEEETQYF
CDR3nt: TGTGCCAGCAGTTTAGGGCCTGGACTAGCGGGAGAAGAGGAGACCCAGTACTTC

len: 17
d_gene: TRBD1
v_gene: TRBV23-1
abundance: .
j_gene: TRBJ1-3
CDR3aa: CASSQSGSGGSGNTIYF
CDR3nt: TGCGCCAGCAGTCAATCGGGGTCAGGGGGCTCTGGAAACACCATATATTTT